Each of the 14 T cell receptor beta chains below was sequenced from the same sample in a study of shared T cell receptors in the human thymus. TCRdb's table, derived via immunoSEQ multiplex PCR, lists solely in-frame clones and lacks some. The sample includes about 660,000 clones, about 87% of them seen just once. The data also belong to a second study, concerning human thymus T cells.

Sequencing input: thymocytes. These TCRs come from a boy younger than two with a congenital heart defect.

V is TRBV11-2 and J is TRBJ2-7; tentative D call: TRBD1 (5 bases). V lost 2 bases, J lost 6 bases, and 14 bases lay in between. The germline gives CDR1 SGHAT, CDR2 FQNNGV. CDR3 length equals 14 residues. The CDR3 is CASSLKGKSGEQYF. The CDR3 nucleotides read TGTGCCAGCAGCTTAAAGGGGAAGTCGGGCGAGCAGTACTTC.

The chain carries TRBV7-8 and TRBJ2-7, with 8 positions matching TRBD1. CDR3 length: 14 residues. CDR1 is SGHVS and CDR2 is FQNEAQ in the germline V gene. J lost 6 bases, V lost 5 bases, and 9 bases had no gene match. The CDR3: CASSLEGQVGEQYF. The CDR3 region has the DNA TGTGCCAGCAGCCTCGAGGGACAGGTAGGCGAGCAGTACTTC.

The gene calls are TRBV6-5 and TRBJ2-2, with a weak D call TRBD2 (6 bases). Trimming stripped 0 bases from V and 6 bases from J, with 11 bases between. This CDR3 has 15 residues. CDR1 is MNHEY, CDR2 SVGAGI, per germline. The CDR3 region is CASSYSAGRSGELFF. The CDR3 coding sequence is TGTGCCAGCAGTTACTCGGCGGGAAGGTCCGGGGAGCTGTTTTTT.

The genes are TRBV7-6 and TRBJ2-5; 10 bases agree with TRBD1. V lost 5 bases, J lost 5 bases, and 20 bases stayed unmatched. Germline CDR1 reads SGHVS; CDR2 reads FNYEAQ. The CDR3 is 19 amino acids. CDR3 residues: CASSRPGQGLSQEVETQYF. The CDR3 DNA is TGTGCCAGCAGCAGGCCGGGACAGGGGCTTTCCCAGGAAGTTGAGACCCAGTACTTC.

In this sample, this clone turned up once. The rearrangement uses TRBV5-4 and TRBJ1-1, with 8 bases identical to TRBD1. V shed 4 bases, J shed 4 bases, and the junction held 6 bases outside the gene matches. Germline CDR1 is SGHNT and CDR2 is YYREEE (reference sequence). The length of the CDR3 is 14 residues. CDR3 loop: CASSPTGVGTEAFF. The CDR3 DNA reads TGTGCCAGCAGCCCGACAGGGGTTGGCACTGAAGCTTTCTTT.

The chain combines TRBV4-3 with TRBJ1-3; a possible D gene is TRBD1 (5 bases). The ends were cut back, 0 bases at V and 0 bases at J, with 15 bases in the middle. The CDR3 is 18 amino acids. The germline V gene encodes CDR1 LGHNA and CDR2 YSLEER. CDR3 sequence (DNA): TGCGCCAGCAGCCAAGATCGGCAACAGGAGAACTCTGGAAACACCATATATTTT. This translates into CASSQDRQQENSGNTIYF.

The CDR3 sequence is CASSSNKDRAPYGYTF. The CDR3 DNA sequence: TGTGCCAGCAGTTCCAATAAGGACAGGGCACCCTATGGCTACACCTTC. This sequence joins TRBV27 and TRBJ1-2; 8 positions match TRBD1. Germline V gives CDR1 MNHEY, CDR2 SMNVEV (reference sequence). Losses at the gene ends were 4 bases for V and 4 bases for J; bases not matched to a gene: 11. This CDR3 is built from 16 residues.

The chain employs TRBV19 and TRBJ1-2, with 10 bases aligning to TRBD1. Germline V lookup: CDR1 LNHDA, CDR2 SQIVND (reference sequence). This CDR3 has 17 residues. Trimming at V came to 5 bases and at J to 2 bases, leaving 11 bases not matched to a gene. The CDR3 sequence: CASSLRPGQGKNYGYTF. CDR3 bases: TGTGCCAGTAGTTTGAGACCGGGACAGGGGAAAAACTATGGCTACACCTTC.

The CDR3 protein is CASSALDFYSYEQYF. As DNA, the CDR3 is TGTGCCAGCAGCGCCCTTGACTTCTACTCCTACGAGCAGTACTTC. The chain combines TRBV7-2 with TRBJ2-7; D not resolved. The germline V gene has CDR1 SGHTA and CDR2 FQGNSA. With 5 bases removed from V and 0 bases from J, the gap between germline ends came to 14 bases. This CDR3 has 15 residues.

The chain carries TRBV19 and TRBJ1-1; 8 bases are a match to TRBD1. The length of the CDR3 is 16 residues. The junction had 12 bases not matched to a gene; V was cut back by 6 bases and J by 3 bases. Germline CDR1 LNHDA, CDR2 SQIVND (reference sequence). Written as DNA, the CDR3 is TGTGCCAGTAGAACTAGACCCGGACAGGGTGACACTGAAGCTTTCTTT. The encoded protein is CASRTRPGQGDTEAFF.

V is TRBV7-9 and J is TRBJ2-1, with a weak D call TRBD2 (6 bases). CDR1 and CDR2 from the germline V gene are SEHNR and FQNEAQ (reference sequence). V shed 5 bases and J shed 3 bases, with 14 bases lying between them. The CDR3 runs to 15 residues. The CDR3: CASSPGGENYNEQFF. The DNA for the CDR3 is TGTGCCAGCAGCCCCGGCGGGGAGAACTACAATGAGCAGTTCTTC.

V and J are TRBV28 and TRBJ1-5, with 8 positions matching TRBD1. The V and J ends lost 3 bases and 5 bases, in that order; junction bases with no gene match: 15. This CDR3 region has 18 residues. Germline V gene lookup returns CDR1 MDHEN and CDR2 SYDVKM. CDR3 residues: CASSLTGARSEAYQPQHF. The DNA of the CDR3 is TGTGCCAGCAGTTTGACAGGGGCAAGGTCAGAGGCCTATCAGCCCCAGCATTTT.

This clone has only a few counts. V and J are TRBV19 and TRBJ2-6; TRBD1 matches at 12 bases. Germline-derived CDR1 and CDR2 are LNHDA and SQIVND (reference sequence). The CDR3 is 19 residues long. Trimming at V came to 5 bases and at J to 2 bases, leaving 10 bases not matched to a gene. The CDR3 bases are TGTGCCAGTAGTGCCCCGGGACAGGGGGCGGAACCTGGGGCCAACGTCCTGACTTTC. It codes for CASSAPGQGAEPGANVLTF.

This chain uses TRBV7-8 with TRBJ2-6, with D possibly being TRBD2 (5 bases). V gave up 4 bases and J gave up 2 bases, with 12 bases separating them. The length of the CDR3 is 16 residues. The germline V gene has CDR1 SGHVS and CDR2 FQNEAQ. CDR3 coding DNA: TGTGCCAGCAGCTATCTAGACGGGGCTGGGGCCAACGTCCTGACTTTC. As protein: CASSYLDGAGANVLTF.